Listed here are 9 T cell receptor beta chains from one sample, sequenced in a study of CD8+ T cells in alopecia areata. Treatment described: oral pan-JAK inhibitor, 5-10 mg twice daily. Reverse transcription of extracted RNA yielded cDNA, which provided the sequencing template. TCRdb's copy holds only in-frame clones and misses some; the assay was immunoSEQ multiplex PCR. The table includes more than 100,000 clones, more than 45% detected once. The sample was CD4+ T cells sorted from blood, taken at week 4, from a patient treated with tofacitinib. These receptors were obtained from a human donor with alopecia areata.

The rearrangement uses TRBV30 and TRBJ2-3, with TRBD2 matching 9 bases. The V gene end was trimmed by 3 bases and the J gene end by 2 bases; junction bases not matched to a gene: 3. The CDR3 extends over 14 amino acids. Germline V CDR1 and CDR2: GTSNPN, SVGIG (reference sequence). The CDR3 sequence is CAWRAGGNTDTQYF. The DNA for the CDR3 is TGTGCCTGGAGGGCGGGAGGGAACACAGATACGCAGTATTTT.

The CDR3 region has the DNA TGTGCCAGCAGTTTGACCTACAATCAGCCCCAGCATTTT. The encoded protein is CASSLTYNQPQHF. This chain joins TRBV27 and TRBJ1-5; D unclear. The CDR3 extends over 13 amino acids. V lost 3 bases and J lost 3, with 6 bases in between. Germline lookup yields CDR1 MNHEY and CDR2 SMNVEV (reference sequence).

This chain links TRBV7-2 with TRBJ1-1; D perhaps matches TRBD1 (6 bases). V was shortened by 5 bases and J by 0 bases, with 16 bases between the two germline ends. This CDR3 has 16 residues. Germline loops: CDR1 SGHTA, CDR2 FQGNSA. As DNA, the CDR3 is TGTGCCAGCAGCACCCAAGGCGGGACAATGAACACTGAAGCTTTCTTT. Protein product: CASSTQGGTMNTEAFF.

This clone appeared a few times. The chain links TRBV15 to TRBJ1-4, with D unclear. Germline assignment: CDR1 LNHNV and CDR2 YYDKDF (reference sequence). The V end lost 5 bases, the J end lost 5 bases, and 3 bases lay between the germline ends. The CDR3 has 11 amino acids. The CDR3 DNA follows: TGTGCCACCAGCGAAAATGAAAAACTGTTTTTT. Translated, it gives CATSENEKLFF. Supplemented by reference TRBV15 and TRBJ1-4, the full variable domain reads DAMVIQNPRYQVTQFGKPVTLSCSQTLNHNVMYWYQQKSSQAPKLLFHYYDKDFNNEADTPDNFQSRRPNTSFCFLDIRSPGLGDTAMYLCATSENEKLFFGSGTQLSVL.

The chain couples TRBV5-1 to TRBJ2-2, with TRBD1 matching over 7 bases. There are 13 residues in the CDR3. The V gene end was trimmed by 9 bases and the J gene end by 0 bases; junction bases not matched to a gene: 2. Germline V lookup: CDR1 SGHRS, CDR2 YFSETQ. The CDR3 here is CATGQANTGELFF. In nucleotides, the CDR3 is TGCGCCACCGGACAGGCGAACACCGGGGAGCTGTTTTTT.

The chain combines TRBV6-6 with TRBJ1-5; D is ambiguous. Per germline, CDR1 MNHNY and CDR2 SVGAGI (reference sequence). This CDR3 is 14 amino acids long. Trimming left V 5 bases short and J 1 base short, with 9 bases between. Written as DNA, the CDR3 is TGTGCCAGCAGTGGCTGGGAAAGCAATCAGCCCCAGCATTTT. Amino acid sequence: CASSGWESNQPQHF.

The chain uses TRBV6-6 and TRBJ2-6; D possibly corresponds to TRBD1 (6 bases). Trimming removed 5 bases from V and 9 bases from J, with 17 bases in between. Germline assignment: CDR1 MNHNY and CDR2 SVGAGI (reference sequence). The CDR3 is 15 residues long. The CDR3 coding sequence is TGTGCCAGCAGTAAGGCAGGCAGGGGAGTCAACGTCCTGACTTTC. Its translation is CASSKAGRGVNVLTF.

The chain combines TRBV29-1 with TRBJ1-1; no firm D call. Trimming stripped 4 bases from V and 1 base from J, with 7 bases between. From germline, CDR1 is SQVTM and CDR2 ANQGSEA. This CDR3 comprises 12 residues. DNA of the CDR3: TGCAGCGTTGTGGTCTGGAACACTGAAGCTTTCTTT. Residues: CSVVVWNTEAFF.

This clone was observed a few times. The chain couples TRBV7-2 to TRBJ1-1; D is perhaps TRBD1 (6 bases). The germline V gene encodes CDR1 SGHTA and CDR2 FQGNSA. Trimming cost V 2 bases and J 6 bases, with 10 bases left between them. The CDR3 is 13 residues long. The CDR3 reads CASSLWRGSEAFF. CDR3 coding DNA: TGTGCCAGCAGCTTATGGAGGGGGTCTGAAGCTTTCTTT.